This TCR beta chain is from a study of PD-1 blockade in mismatch repair-deficient tumors. This CDR3 has 16 amino acids. CDR1 is SGHRS, CDR2 YFSETQ, per germline. V lost 4 bases, J lost 0 bases, and 7 bases stayed unmatched. Here immunoSEQ multiplex PCR was the method, and the copy in TCRdb shows in-frame clones only, minus some. The data contain tens of thousands of clones, more than 65% of them singletons. The starting material was peripheral blood, obtained 12 weeks after starting pembrolizumab. The receptor was isolated from an adult with mismatch repair-deficient cancer. This rearrangement joins TRBV5-1 to TRBJ2-4; 7 bases fit TRBD1. The DNA of the CDR3 is TGCGCCAGCAGCCCGCCGGGACAGCTAGCCAAAAACATTCAGTACTTC. Translating it yields CASSPPGQLAKNIQYF.